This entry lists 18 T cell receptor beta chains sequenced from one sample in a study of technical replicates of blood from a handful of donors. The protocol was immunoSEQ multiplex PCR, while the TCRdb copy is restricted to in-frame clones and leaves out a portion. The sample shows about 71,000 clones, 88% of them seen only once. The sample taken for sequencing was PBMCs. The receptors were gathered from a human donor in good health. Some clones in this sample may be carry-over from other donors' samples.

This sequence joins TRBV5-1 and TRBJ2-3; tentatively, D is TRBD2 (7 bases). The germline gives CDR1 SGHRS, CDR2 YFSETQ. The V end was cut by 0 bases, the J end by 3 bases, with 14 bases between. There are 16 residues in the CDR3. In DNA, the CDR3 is TGCGCCAGCAGCTTGGCCGGGGAGGGGGGAACAGATACGCAGTATTTT. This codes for CASSLAGEGGTDTQYF.

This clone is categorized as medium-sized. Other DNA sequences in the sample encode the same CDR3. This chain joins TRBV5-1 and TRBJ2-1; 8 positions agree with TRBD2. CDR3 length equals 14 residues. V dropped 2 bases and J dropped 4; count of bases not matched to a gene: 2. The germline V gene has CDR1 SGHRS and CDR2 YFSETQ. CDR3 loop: CASSFGGGYNEQFF. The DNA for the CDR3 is TGCGCCAGCAGCTTCGGGGGGGGGTACAATGAGCAGTTCTTC. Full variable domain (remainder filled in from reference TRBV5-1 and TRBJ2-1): KAGVTQTPRYLIKTRGQQVTLSCSPISGHRSVSWYQQTPGQGLQFLFEYFSETQRNKGNFPGRFSGRQFSNSRSEMNVSTLELGDSALYLCASSFGGGYNEQFFGPGTRLTVL.

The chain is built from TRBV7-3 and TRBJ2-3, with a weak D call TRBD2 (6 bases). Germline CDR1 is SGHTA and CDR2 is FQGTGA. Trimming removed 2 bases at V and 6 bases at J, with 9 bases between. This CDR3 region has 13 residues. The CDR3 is CASSLAGGDTQYF. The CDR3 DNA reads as TGTGCCAGCAGCTTAGCCGGAGGGGATACGCAGTATTTT.

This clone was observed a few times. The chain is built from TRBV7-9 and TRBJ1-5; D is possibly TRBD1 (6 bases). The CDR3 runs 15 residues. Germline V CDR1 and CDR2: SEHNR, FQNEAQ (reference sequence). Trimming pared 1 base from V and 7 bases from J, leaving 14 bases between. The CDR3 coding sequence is TGTGCCAGCAGCTTAGATGGGGGGGCAAGCCAGCCCCAGCATTTT. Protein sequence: CASSLDGGASQPQHF.

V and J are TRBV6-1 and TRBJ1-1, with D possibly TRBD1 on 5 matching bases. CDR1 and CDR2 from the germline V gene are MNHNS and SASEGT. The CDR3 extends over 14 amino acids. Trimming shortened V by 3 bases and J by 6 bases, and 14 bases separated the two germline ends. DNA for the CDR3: TGTGCCAGCAGTGAGTACAGGAGGGTCGCTGAAGCTTTCTTT. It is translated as CASSEYRRVAEAFF.

The CDR3 sequence: CASSLVAGENEQFF. The DNA of the CDR3 is TGTGCCAGCTCACTCGTGGCGGGGGAGAATGAGCAGTTCTTC. The rearrangement uses TRBV18 and TRBJ2-1, with 7 bases fitting TRBD2. The CDR3 extends over 14 amino acids. Trimming took 4 bases from V and 7 from J; bases not matched to a gene: 7. Germline CDR1 and CDR2: KGHSH and LQKENI.

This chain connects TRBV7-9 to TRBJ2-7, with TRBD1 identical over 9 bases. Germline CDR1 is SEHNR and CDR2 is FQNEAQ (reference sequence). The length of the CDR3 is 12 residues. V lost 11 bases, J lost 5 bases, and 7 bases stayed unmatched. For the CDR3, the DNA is TGTGCCTCCGGGACAGGGTCCGACGAGCAGTACTTC. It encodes CASGTGSDEQYF.

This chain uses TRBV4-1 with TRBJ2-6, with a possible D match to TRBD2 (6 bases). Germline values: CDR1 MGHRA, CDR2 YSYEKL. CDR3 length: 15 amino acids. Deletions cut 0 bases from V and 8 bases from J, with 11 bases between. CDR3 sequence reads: CASSQDRRETNVLTF. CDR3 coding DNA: TGCGCCAGCAGCCAAGATCGGCGGGAAACCAACGTCCTGACTTTC.

CDR3 in DNA: TGTGCCAGCAGCCCGGGACAGGGTTCGACCGGGGAGCTGTTTTTT. Translated, it gives CASSPGQGSTGELFF. The chain joins TRBV11-2 to TRBJ2-2; 9 bases fit TRBD1. Germline values: CDR1 SGHAT, CDR2 FQNNGV. J was trimmed by 5 bases and V by 5 bases; bases with no gene match: 6. This CDR3 has 15 amino acids.

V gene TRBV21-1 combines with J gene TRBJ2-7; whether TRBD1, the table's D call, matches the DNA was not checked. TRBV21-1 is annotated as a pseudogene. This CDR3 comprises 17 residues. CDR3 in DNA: TGTGCCAGCAGCAAAGGGGTTCGGGACCAGGGGGCCTACGAGCAGTACTTC. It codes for CASSKGVRDQGAYEQYF.

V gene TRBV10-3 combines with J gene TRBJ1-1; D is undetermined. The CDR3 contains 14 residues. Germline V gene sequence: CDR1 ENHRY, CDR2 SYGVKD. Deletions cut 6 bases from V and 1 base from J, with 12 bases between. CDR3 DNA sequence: TGTGCCATCAGGCGGTGGGGAGAGAACACTGAAGCTTTCTTT. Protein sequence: CAIRRWGENTEAFF.

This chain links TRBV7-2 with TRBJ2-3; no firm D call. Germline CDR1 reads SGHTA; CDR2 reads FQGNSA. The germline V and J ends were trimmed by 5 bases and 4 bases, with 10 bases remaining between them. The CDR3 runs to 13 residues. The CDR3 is CASSPRQADTQYF. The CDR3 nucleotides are TGTGCCAGCAGCCCTCGCCAGGCAGATACGCAGTATTTT.

The CDR3 loop reads CASSQDRAGRNEQFF. DNA of the CDR3: TGCGCCAGCAGCCAAGATCGGGCAGGGAGGAATGAGCAGTTCTTC. The rearrangement joins TRBV4-3 to TRBJ2-1; tentatively, D is TRBD2 (6 bases). The germline CDR1 and CDR2 sequences are LGHNA and YSLEER. This CDR3 comprises 15 residues. With 0 bases removed from V and 7 bases from J, the gap between germline ends came to 13 bases.

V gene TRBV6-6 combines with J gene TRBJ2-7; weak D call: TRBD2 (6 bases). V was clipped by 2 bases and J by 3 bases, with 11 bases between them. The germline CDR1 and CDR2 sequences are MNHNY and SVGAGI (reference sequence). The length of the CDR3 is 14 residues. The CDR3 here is CASSYIGSLYEQYF. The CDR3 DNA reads TGTGCCAGCAGTTACATCGGGAGCCTCTACGAGCAGTACTTC.

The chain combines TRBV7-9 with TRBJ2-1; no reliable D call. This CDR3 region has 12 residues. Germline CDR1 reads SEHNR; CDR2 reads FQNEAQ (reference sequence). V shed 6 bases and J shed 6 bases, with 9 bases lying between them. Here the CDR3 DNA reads TGTGCCAGCAGTATGGTCGGCAATGAGCAGTTCTTC. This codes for CASSMVGNEQFF.

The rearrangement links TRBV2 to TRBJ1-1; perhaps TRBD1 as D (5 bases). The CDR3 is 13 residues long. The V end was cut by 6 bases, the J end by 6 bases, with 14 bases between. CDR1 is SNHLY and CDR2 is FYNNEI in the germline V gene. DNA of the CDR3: TGTGCCAGCAGGGTGGACAAAGGCTCTGAAGCTTTCTTT. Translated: CASRVDKGSEAFF. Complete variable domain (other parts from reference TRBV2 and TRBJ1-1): EPEVTQTPSHQVTQMGQEVILRCVPISNHLYFYWYRQILGQKVEFLVSFYNNEISEKSEIFDDQFSVERPDGSNFTLKIRSTKLEDSAMYFCASRVDKGSEAFFGQGTRLTVV.

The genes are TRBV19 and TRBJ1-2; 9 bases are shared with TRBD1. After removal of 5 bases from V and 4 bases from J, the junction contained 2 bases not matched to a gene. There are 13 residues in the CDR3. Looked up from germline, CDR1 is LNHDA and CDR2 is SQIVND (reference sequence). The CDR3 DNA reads TGTGCCAGTAGTGACAGGGGGGGCTATGGCTACACCTTC. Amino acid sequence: CASSDRGGYGYTF.

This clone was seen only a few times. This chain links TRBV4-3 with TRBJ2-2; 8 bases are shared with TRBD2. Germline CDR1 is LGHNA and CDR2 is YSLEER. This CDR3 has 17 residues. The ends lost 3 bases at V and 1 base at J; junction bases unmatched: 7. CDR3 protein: CASSQFGGGLNTGELFF. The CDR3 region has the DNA TGCGCCAGCAGCCAGTTCGGCGGGGGGCTGAACACCGGGGAGCTGTTTTTT.